What follows is one T cell receptor (beta chain) and its context. Its antigen is unknown. The source of the sample is a study of Ad26.COV2.S vaccination and SARS-CoV-2 variants. Between the trimmed V and J ends, which lost 5 bases and 3 bases, there was a span of 7 bases. This CDR3 has 11 residues. CDR1 and CDR2 from the germline V gene are DFQATT and SNEGSKA (reference sequence). Data came from immunoSEQ multiplex PCR; TCRdb stores just in-frame clones and leaves some out. The data contain about 420,000 clones, roughly 90% of them singletons. Study-level points and caveats: Quantification of TCR breadth and depth may have yielded underestimates of total T cell responses. Reportedly, spike-specific CD8+ and CD4+ T cell responses achieved substantial breadth once vaccination had taken place.

The treatment: about 20 received Ad26.COV2.S at low or high dose, single or two shots; several received placebo; per-sample allocation not given. Samples analyzed were those drawn on day 63 after the first vaccine or placebo injection. Vaccination used an Ad26 vector expressing Wuhan-strain SARS-CoV-2 spike. Source: peripheral blood, taken in a trial of Ad26.COV2.S vaccine versus placebo. V and J are TRBV20-1 and TRBJ1-2; no definite D call. The origin of this receptor is a person between 18 and 65 years old who received the Ad26.COV2.S COVID-19 vaccine or a placebo. For the CDR3, the DNA is TGCAGTGCTCCACAGTACTATGGCTACACCTTC. Translated, it gives CSAPQYYGYTF.